The clone carrying this TCR beta chain was seen more than once but under ten times. Sequenced by immunoSEQ multiplex PCR; TCRdb stores in-frame clones only, minus some. This sample has just over 150,000 clones, with 75% to 90% found just once. These data are taken from a study of blood T cell repertoires in COVID-19. Whole-study context: T cells, B-cell-depleted T cells, or PBMCs supplied cDNA or gDNA.

Trimming stripped 5 bases from V and 2 bases from J, with 9 bases between. This CDR3 has 13 residues. Germline V lookup: CDR1 SGHTA, CDR2 FQGTGA. V is TRBV7-3 and J is TRBJ2-5; no reliable D call. The specimen was peripheral blood. The sequence was collected from a woman in her 70s with acute or convalescent COVID-19. This CDR3 is CASSPSSQETQYF. The DNA for the CDR3 is TGTGCCAGCAGCCCGTCCAGTCAAGAGACCCAGTACTTC.